This TCR beta chain originates from a study of cytomegalovirus exposure and HLA in healthy donors. Looking at the study overall: Later, an analysis reported that the 130 or so validation repertoires had used the same platform as the approximately 600 first-cohort repertoires. Overall study findings and caveats: Across donors, most TCRs were seen rarely, yet some public ones were widespread.

As concerns this clone: The antigen is unknown.

The V end lost 3 bases, the J end lost 2 bases, and 8 bases lay between the germline ends. Germline V gene sequence: CDR1 LGHNA, CDR2 YNFKEQ. The CDR3 is 13 residues long. Repertoires were generated with immunoSEQ multiplex PCR, while TCRdb's copy carries only in-frame clones and drops some. This table holds 100,000 or so clones, about 85% found once. This chain links TRBV4-2 with TRBJ2-7; no definite D call. The sequencing sample was made of PBMCs. The receptor comes from a woman aged 18-35 years in good health and CMV-seropositive. In nucleotides, the CDR3 is TGTGCCAGCAGCCATACCGAGCCCTACGAGCAGTACTTC. Translated, it gives CASSHTEPYEQYF.